These 24 T cell receptor beta chains came from one sample sequenced in a study of blood T cell repertoires in COVID-19 (dated by TCRdb to 2020 to 2022). Library construction relied on the immunoSEQ multiplex PCR assay. TCRdb's version of the immuneACCESS table is confined to in-frame rearrangements and falls short of the full clone set. An unresolved V gene accounts for under half of the shortfall where checked; the remainder is of unknown origin. The sample table shows approximately 300,000 clones, and 90% are seen once. 2% to 3% of the sample comes from the top ten. Specimen: PBMCs or T cells enriched from blood (not recorded which). These TCRs come from a man aged 55-75 years who had recovered from COVID-19.

The chain employs TRBV7-2 and TRBJ2-5; D remains unclear. CDR3 length: 14 amino acids. V lost 5 bases, J lost 2 bases, and 12 bases lay in between. Germline-derived CDR1 and CDR2 are SGHTA and FQGNSA. Here the CDR3 reads CASSVVRVQETQYF. CDR3 nucleotides: TGTGCCAGCAGCGTAGTCCGGGTACAAGAGACCCAGTACTTC.

The rearrangement joins TRBV7-8 to TRBJ2-7, with 12 bases matching TRBD2. In germline, CDR1 is SGHVS, CDR2 FQNEAQ. This CDR3 is built from 16 residues. Unmatched junction bases numbered 6, after V lost 3 bases and J lost 3 bases. CDR3 sequence reads: CASSFRPGLAGYEQYF. The CDR3 DNA follows: TGTGCCAGCAGCTTTCGCCCGGGACTAGCGGGCTACGAGCAGTACTTC.

This sequence joins TRBV11-2 and TRBJ2-1; D is perhaps TRBD1 (5 bases). CDR3 length equals 15 residues. The germline V gene has CDR1 SGHAT and CDR2 FQNNGV. V shed 1 base and J shed 4 bases, with 11 bases lying between them. The CDR3 loop is CASSLVRASYNEQFF. CDR3 in DNA: TGTGCCAGCAGCTTAGTCAGGGCCTCATACAATGAGCAGTTCTTC.

In this sample, this clone turned up once. CDR3 DNA: TGCGCCAGCAGCCAAGTTTACAGGGGGCAAGCAGATACGCAGTATTTT. This codes for CASSQVYRGQADTQYF. The chain combines TRBV4-3 with TRBJ2-3, with TRBD1 matching over 9 bases. V lost 1 base to trimming and J lost 4 bases; unmatched junction nucleotides: 6. The germline gives CDR1 LGHNA, CDR2 YSLEER. The CDR3 consists of 16 residues.

This rearrangement joins TRBV12-3 or TRBV12-4 to TRBJ2-1; 12 positions agree with TRBD2. The CDR3 extends over 13 amino acids. The V and J ends lost 1 base and 13 bases, in that order; junction bases with no gene match: 2. DNA for the CDR3: TGTGCCAGCAGTTTAGTGACTAGCGGGGGTCAGTTCTTC. Its translation: CASSLVTSGGQFF.

The chain employs TRBV27 and TRBJ2-7; 10 bases map to TRBD1. The J segment lost 4 bases and the V segment lost 4 bases, leaving 7 bases of the junction unmatched. From germline, CDR1 is MNHEY and CDR2 SMNVEV (reference sequence). The CDR3 length is 15 residues. CDR3 protein: CASSSWTGGEYEQYF. The DNA of the CDR3 is TGTGCCAGCAGTTCCTGGACAGGGGGGGAGTACGAGCAGTACTTC.

The V call is TRBV5-4, the J call TRBJ1-1, with D possibly matching TRBD1 (6 bases). CDR1 SGHNT and CDR2 YYREEE come from the germline V gene (reference sequence). The CDR3 extends over 14 amino acids. V lost 4 bases to trimming and J lost 0 bases, with 10 bases between them. CDR3 protein: CASSPGQMNTEAFF. DNA of the CDR3: TGTGCCAGCAGCCCGGGACAAATGAACACTGAAGCTTTCTTT.

V and J are TRBV2 and TRBJ1-1; D uncertain. The germline V and J ends were trimmed by 8 bases and 6 bases, with 16 bases remaining between them. Looked up from germline, CDR1 is SNHLY and CDR2 is FYNNEI. CDR3 size: 13 residues. CDR3 nucleotides: TGTGCCAGCGGGAGGGAATTGGTCGCTGAAGCTTTCTTT. Translating it yields CASGRELVAEAFF.

The rearrangement links TRBV19 to TRBJ1-6; 7 positions agree with TRBD1. V trimming: 6 bases; J trimming: 5 bases; junction bases outside the gene matches: 10. This CDR3 has 16 amino acids. Germline V lookup: CDR1 LNHDA, CDR2 SQIVND (reference sequence). CDR3 loop: CASRFREGQNNSPLHF. In DNA, the CDR3 is TGTGCCAGTAGATTTCGGGAGGGACAGAATAATTCACCCCTCCACTTT.

The chain uses TRBV7-9 and TRBJ2-1, with TRBD1 matching 8 bases. Losses at the gene ends were 5 bases for V and 5 bases for J; bases not matched to a gene: 8. CDR3 length: 15 amino acids. The germline CDR1 and CDR2 sequences are SEHNR and FQNEAQ (reference sequence). CDR3: CASSRPGGANNEQFF. The CDR3 nucleotides are TGTGCCAGCAGCCGTCCAGGGGGCGCAAACAATGAGCAGTTCTTC.

The V call is TRBV6-5, the J call TRBJ2-2; 10 bases align to TRBD2. Germline V lookup: CDR1 MNHEY, CDR2 SVGAGI. The CDR3 has 15 amino acids. V lost 6 bases, J lost 5 bases, and 6 bases stayed unmatched. The chain's CDR3 is CASSQGLAITGELFF. CDR3 DNA: TGTGCCAGCAGCCAGGGACTAGCGATAACCGGGGAGCTGTTTTTT.

The V call is TRBV2, the J call TRBJ1-2; 9 positions agree with TRBD1. Per the germline V gene, CDR1 is SNHLY and CDR2 is FYNNEI. V gave up 5 bases and J gave up 12 bases; unmatched junction bases: 4. This CDR3 comprises 11 residues. The CDR3 loop reads CASSWTGANTF. DNA of the CDR3: TGTGCCAGCAGTTGGACAGGGGCGAACACCTTC.

This clone was picked up one time. The chain employs TRBV4-1 and TRBJ1-1, with TRBD1 as a possible D gene (5 bases). V was cut by 3 bases and J by 4 bases, with 18 bases left in between. The CDR3 is 16 residues long. The germline gives CDR1 MGHRA, CDR2 YSYEKL. The CDR3 coding sequence is TGCGCCAGCAGCCACCGATGGTGGGGCCTGGGCACTGAAGCTTTCTTT. This sequence encodes CASSHRWWGLGTEAFF.

Turning to this clone: Within the sample, other DNA sequences also encode this same CDR3. CDR3: CAWSGQGYQPQHF. DNA of the CDR3: TGTGCCTGGAGTGGACAGGGCTATCAGCCCCAGCATTTT. The V gene is TRBV30, the J gene TRBJ1-5, with TRBD1 identical over 7 bases. Losses at the gene ends were 1 base for V and 5 bases for J; bases not matched to a gene: 2. CDR3 size: 13 residues. Germline loops: CDR1 GTSNPN, CDR2 SVGIG (reference sequence).

CDR3 loop: CASKSTGVNTEAFF. The DNA of the CDR3 is TGTGCCAGCAAGTCGACAGGGGTGAACACTGAAGCTTTCTTT. The chain joins TRBV19 to TRBJ1-1; TRBD1 matches at 8 bases. Trimming cost V 9 bases and J 0 bases; bases outside gene matches: 6. Per the germline V gene, CDR1 is LNHDA and CDR2 is SQIVND (reference sequence). This CDR3 has 14 amino acids.

This chain joins TRBV9 and TRBJ2-3, with D tentatively TRBD2 (5 bases). V lost 0 bases to trimming and J lost 6 bases, with 5 bases between them. Germline values: CDR1 SGDLS, CDR2 YYNGEE. This CDR3 is built from 12 residues. The CDR3 loop is CASSVGGDTQYF. In DNA form, the CDR3 reads TGTGCCAGCAGCGTAGGAGGGGATACGCAGTATTTT.

The chain links TRBV11-3 to TRBJ2-6, with D unclear. Trimming stripped 3 bases from V and 4 bases from J, with 4 bases between. Germline CDR1 reads SGHNT; CDR2 reads YENEEA. CDR3 size: 13 residues. CDR3 nucleotide sequence: TGTGCCAGCAGCTTCACAGGGGCCAACGTCCTGACTTTC. Amino acids: CASSFTGANVLTF.

The chain employs TRBV5-5 and TRBJ1-4, with 8 positions matching TRBD1. This CDR3 contains 14 residues. Looked up from germline, CDR1 is SGHKS and CDR2 is YYEKEE (reference sequence). The junction had 6 bases not matched to a gene; V was cut back by 5 bases and J by 6 bases. CDR3 DNA sequence: TGTGCCAGCAGTTCAGACAGGGGAGATGAAAAACTGTTTTTT. As protein: CASSSDRGDEKLFF.

The CDR3 DNA sequence: TGTGCCAGCAGCTCCCCCCGGTGGCAGGGGAGGGCTGAGCAGTTCTTC. Translated, it gives CASSSPRWQGRAEQFF. This rearrangement joins TRBV7-6 to TRBJ2-1; perhaps TRBD2 as D (7 bases). CDR1 SGHVS and CDR2 FNYEAQ come from the germline V gene. V was shortened by 4 bases and J by 9 bases, with 22 bases between the two germline ends. CDR3 size: 16 residues.

The V and J genes are TRBV15 and TRBJ2-5; tentatively, D is TRBD2 (7 bases). This CDR3 has 15 amino acids. V lost 2 bases, J lost 4 bases, and 14 bases lay in between. Germline lookup yields CDR1 LNHNV and CDR2 YYDKDF (reference sequence). The CDR3 DNA sequence: TGTGCCACCAGCAGAAAATCTAGGGGGGGAGAGACCCAGTACTTC. It encodes CATSRKSRGGETQYF. Based on the CDR3 plus reference TRBV15 and TRBJ2-5, the full variable domain is DAMVIQNPRYQVTQFGKPVTLSCSQTLNHNVMYWYQQKSSQAPKLLFHYYDKDFNNEADTPDNFQSRRPNTSFCFLDIRSPGLGDTAMYLCATSRKSRGGETQYFGPGTRLLVL.

V usage is TRBV5-6 and J usage is TRBJ1-2, with D perhaps TRBD1 (6 bases). Trimming removed 4 bases at V and 8 bases at J, with 12 bases between. The CDR3 extends over 12 amino acids. Germline CDR1 reads SGHDT; CDR2 reads YYEEEE. CDR3: CASSGNRVGYTF. The CDR3 coding sequence is TGTGCCAGCAGCGGGAACAGGGTCGGCTACACCTTC.

This chain joins TRBV4-2 and TRBJ2-1; 7 bases match TRBD2. Germline V gives CDR1 LGHNA, CDR2 YNFKEQ. After removal of 0 bases from V and 7 bases from J, the junction contained 6 bases not matched to a gene. The CDR3 is made up of 15 amino acids. This CDR3 is CASSQEYGRGNEQFF. The CDR3 nucleotides read TGTGCCAGCAGCCAAGAATATGGGCGGGGGAATGAGCAGTTCTTC.

CDR3 loop: CASSNRRGSYNSPLHF. The CDR3 DNA is TGTGCCAGCAGCAACCGTAGGGGCTCCTATAATTCACCCCTCCACTTT. The chain has TRBV27 and TRBJ1-6; weak D call: TRBD1 (5 bases). This CDR3 region has 16 residues. Germline V gene data show CDR1 as MNHEY and CDR2 as SMNVEV (reference sequence). With 6 bases removed from V and 0 bases from J, the gap between germline ends came to 12 bases.

This clone appeared once. The rearrangement joins TRBV18 to TRBJ2-2, with D possibly TRBD1 on 5 matching bases. The CDR3 spans 17 residues. Trimming took off 5 bases at V and 3 bases at J, with 19 bases between the two ends. CDR1 is KGHSH and CDR2 is LQKENI in the germline V gene. The CDR3 is CASSKQVSPDYTGELFF. As DNA, the CDR3 is TGTGCCAGCTCAAAACAGGTGTCTCCAGACTACACCGGGGAGCTGTTTTTT.